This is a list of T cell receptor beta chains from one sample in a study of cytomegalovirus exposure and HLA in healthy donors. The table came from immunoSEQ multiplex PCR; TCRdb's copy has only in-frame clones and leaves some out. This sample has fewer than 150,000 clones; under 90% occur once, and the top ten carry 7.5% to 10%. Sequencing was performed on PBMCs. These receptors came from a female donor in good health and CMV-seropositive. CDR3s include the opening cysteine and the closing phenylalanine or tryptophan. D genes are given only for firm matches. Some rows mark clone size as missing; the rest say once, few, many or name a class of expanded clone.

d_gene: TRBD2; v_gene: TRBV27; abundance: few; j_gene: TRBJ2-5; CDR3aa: CASRINRGGRETQYF; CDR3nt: TGTGCCAGCAGAATCAATCGGGGGGGCAGGGAGACCCAGTACTTC
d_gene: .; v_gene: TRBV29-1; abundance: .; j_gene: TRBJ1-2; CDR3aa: CSVSGQSYGYTF; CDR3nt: TGCAGCGTCTCCGGACAGAGCTATGGCTACACCTTC
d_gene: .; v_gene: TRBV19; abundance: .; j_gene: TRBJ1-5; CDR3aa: CASSRRDGYSNQPQHF; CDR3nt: TGTGCCAGTAGTAGGCGGGACGGCTATAGCAATCAGCCCCAGCATTTT
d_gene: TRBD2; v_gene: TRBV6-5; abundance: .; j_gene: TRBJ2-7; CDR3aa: CASSFSGERYEQYF; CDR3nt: TGTGCCAGCAGCTTTAGCGGGGAACGATACGAGCAGTACTTC
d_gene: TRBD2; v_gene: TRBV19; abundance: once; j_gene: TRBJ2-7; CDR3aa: CASTLAGGQYEQYF; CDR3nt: TGTGCCAGCACCTTAGCGGGGGGCCAGTACGAGCAGTACTTC
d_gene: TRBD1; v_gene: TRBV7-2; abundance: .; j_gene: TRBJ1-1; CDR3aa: CASSLGGQGGTEAFF; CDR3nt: TGTGCCAGCAGCTTGGGGGGACAGGGGGGCACTGAAGCTTTCTTT
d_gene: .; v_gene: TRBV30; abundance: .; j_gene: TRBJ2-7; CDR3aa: CAWSMGHSYEQYF; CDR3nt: TGTGCCTGGAGTATGGGACATAGCTACGAGCAGTACTTC
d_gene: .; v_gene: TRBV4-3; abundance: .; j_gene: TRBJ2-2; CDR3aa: CASSQDRGGELFF; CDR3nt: TGCGCCAGCAGCCAAGACAGGGGTGGGGAGCTGTTTTTT
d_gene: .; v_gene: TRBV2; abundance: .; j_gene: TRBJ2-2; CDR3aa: CASGVQGNGELFF; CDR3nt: TGTGCCAGCGGCGTACAGGGAAACGGGGAGCTGTTTTTT
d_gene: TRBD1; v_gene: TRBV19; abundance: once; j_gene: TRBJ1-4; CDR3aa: CASSIRGLSNEKLFF; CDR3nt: TGTGCCAGTAGTATCAGGGGGCTATCTAATGAAAAACTGTTTTTT
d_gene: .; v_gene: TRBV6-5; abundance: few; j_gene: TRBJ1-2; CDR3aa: CASSYSLQGGDYGYTF; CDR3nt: TGTGCCAGCAGTTACTCGTTGCAGGGAGGTGACTATGGCTACACCTTC
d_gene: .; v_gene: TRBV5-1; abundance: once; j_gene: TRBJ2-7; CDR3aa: CASSLAPLFSYEQYF; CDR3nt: TGCGCCAGCAGCTTGGCCCCTCTTTTCTCCTACGAGCAGTACTTC
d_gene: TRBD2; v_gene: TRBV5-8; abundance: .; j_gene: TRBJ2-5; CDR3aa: CASRPGLALETQYF; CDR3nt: TGTGCCAGCAGACCGGGACTAGCATTAGAGACCCAGTACTTC
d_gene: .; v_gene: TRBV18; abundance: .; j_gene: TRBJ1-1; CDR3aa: CASSPLAGRGTEAFF; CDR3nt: TGTGCCAGCTCACCACTTGCAGGGAGGGGGACTGAAGCTTTCTTT
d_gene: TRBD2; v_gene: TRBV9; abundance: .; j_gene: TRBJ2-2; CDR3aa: CASSVAPSGTGELFF; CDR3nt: TGTGCCAGCAGCGTAGCTCCTAGCGGCACCGGGGAGCTGTTTTTT
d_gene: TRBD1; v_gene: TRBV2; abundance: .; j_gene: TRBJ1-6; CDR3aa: CARTGQGNSPLHF; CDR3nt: TGTGCCAGAACCGGACAGGGAAATTCACCCCTCCACTTT
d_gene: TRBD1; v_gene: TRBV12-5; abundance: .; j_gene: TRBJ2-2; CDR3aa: CASGLGQGGGELFF; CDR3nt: TGTGCTAGTGGTCTCGGACAGGGCGGCGGGGAGCTGTTTTTT
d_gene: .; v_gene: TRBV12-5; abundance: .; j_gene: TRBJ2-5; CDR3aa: CASGSGTDSQETQYF; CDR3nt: TGTGCTAGTGGTTCTGGAACGGACTCCCAAGAGACCCAGTACTTC
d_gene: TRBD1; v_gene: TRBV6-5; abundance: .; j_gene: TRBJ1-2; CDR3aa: CASRRDRDYGYTF; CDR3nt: TGTGCCAGCAGGCGGGACAGGGACTATGGCTACACCTTC
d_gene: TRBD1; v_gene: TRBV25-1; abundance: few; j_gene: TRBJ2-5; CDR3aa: CASSVTGVETQYF; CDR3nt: TGTGCCAGCAGTGTCACAGGGGTAGAGACCCAGTACTTC
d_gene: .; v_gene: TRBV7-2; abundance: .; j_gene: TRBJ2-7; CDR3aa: CASSPLSAREQYF; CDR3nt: TGTGCCAGCAGCCCCCTCTCGGCGAGGGAGCAGTACTTC
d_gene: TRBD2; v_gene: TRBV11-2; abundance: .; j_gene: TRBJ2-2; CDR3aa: CASGLYLAGGPGELFF; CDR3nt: TGTGCCAGCGGACTCTATCTAGCGGGGGGGCCCGGGGAGCTGTTTTTT
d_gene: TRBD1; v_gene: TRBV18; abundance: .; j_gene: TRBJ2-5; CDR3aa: CASSPGQGQETQYF; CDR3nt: TGTGCCAGCTCACCAGGACAGGGACAAGAGACCCAGTACTTC
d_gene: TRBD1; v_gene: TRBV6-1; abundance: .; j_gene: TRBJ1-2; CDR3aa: CASSEARPGQGAGGYTF; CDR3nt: TGTGCCAGCAGTGAAGCCCGACCGGGACAGGGGGCAGGTGGCTACACCTTC
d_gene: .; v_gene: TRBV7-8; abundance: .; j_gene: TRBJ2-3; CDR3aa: CASSLARLSFGTDTQYF; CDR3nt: TGTGCCAGCAGCTTAGCTCGGTTGAGTTTCGGGACAGATACGCAGTATTTT
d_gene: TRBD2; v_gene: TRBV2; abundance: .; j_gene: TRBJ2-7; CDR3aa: CASSEGSSGTYEQYF; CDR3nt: TGTGCCAGCAGTGAAGGGTCTAGCGGGACCTACGAGCAGTACTTC
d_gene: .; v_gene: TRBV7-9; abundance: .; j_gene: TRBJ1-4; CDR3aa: CASSLGTMNEKLFF; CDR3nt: TGTGCCAGCAGCTTGGGGACAATGAATGAAAAACTGTTTTTT
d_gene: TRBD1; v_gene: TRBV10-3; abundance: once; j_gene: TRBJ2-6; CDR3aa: CAISDPTGALRTGANVLTF; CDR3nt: TGTGCCATCAGTGATCCGACAGGGGCCCTACGAACTGGGGCCAACGTCCTGACTTTC
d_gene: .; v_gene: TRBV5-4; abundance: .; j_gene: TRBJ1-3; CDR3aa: CASSPGISGNTIYF; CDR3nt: TGTGCCAGCAGTCCCGGGATCTCTGGAAACACCATATATTTT
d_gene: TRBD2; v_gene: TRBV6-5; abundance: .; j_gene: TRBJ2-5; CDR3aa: CASSRGGPQETQYF; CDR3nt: TGTGCCAGCAGTCGCGGGGGGCCCCAAGAGACCCAGTACTTC
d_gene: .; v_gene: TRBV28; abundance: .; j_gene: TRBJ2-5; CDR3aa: CASMQRSLEETQYF; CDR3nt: TGTGCCAGCATGCAGAGGAGTCTTGAAGAGACCCAGTACTTC
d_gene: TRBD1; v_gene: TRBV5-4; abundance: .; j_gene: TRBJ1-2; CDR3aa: CASSFTGGVVGYTF; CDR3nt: TGTGCCAGCAGCTTTACAGGGGGCGTGGTTGGCTACACCTTC
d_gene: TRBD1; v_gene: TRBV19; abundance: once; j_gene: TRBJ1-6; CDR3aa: CARHRQGVGSPLHF; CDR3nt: TGTGCCAGACACCGACAGGGGGTTGGGTCACCCCTCCACTTT
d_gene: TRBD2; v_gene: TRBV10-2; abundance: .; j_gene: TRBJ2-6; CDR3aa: CASSGSSGNSGANVLTF; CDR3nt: TGCGCCAGCAGTGGCTCTAGCGGGAACTCTGGGGCCAACGTCCTGACTTTC
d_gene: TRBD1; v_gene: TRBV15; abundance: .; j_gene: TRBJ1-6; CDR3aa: CATSREDRGLSPLHF; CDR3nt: TGTGCCACCAGCAGGGAAGACAGGGGGCTTTCACCCCTCCACTTT
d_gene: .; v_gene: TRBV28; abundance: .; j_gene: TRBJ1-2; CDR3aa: CARRQVPIPRGGYTF; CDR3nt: TGTGCCAGGAGACAGGTGCCAATTCCGAGGGGAGGCTACACCTTC
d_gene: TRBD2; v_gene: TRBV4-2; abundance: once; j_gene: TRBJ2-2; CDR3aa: CASTSRLAVNTGELFF; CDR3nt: TGTGCCAGCACATCCCGACTAGCGGTGAACACCGGGGAGCTGTTTTTT
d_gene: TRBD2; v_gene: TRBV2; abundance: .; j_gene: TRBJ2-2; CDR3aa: CASTVRRGGTGELFF; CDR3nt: TGTGCCAGCACTGTAAGGCGGGGGGGCACCGGGGAGCTGTTTTTT
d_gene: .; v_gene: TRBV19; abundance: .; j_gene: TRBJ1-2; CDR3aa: CASSSWTVGYGYTF; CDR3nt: TGTGCCAGTAGTTCCTGGACAGTAGGCTATGGCTACACCTTC